The entry below gives a single T cell receptor (beta chain) sequence along with its context. Antigen specificity is unknown. The sample originates from a study of PD-1 blockade in classical Hodgkin lymphoma. Study results and caveats: Nivolumab initiation under 1 year post-ASCT meant exclusion. Whereas CD4+ TCR diversity had risen significantly by C4D1, CD8+ TCR diversity had not.

Germline lookup yields CDR1 GTSNPN and CDR2 SVGIG (reference sequence). The CDR3 extends over 15 amino acids. The V end was cut by 2 bases, the J end by 7 bases, with 17 bases between. Method: immunoSEQ multiplex PCR; TCRdb's copy keeps in-frame clones and lacks some. The sample shows tens of thousands of clones, approximately 90% of them seen only once. Time point reported: cycle 4 day 1 (C4D1), after five to seven weeks of nivolumab. Every patient was affected by relapse after autologous stem cell transplantation, while exposure to brentuximab vedotin was not uniform. This receptor was obtained from a human donor with classical Hodgkin lymphoma. The chain recombines TRBV30 with TRBJ1-4; D gene uncertain. Sequencing was performed on peripheral blood mononuclear cells (PBMCs), taken before the fourth cycle of nivolumab. This chain's CDR3 is CAWSPRGLTSEKLFF. Written as DNA, the CDR3 is TGTGCCTGGAGTCCCCGCGGGCTCACAAGTGAAAAACTGTTTTTT.